This record covers a single TCR beta chain. The antigen it recognizes is unknown. The record has no base qualities; no much larger clone is one base away. The library was prepared using 5' RACE. TCRbeta was amplified in two rounds of PCR using Phusion High-Fidelity polymerase, and the primers added sample-specific barcodes. Template-switch cDNA synthesis with SMARTScribe reverse transcriptase and a TRBC-specific primer was used to generate TCRbeta libraries. After barcoding, samples were pooled and then prepared using the NEBNext Ultra DNA Library Prep Kit for Illumina. Libraries were sequenced on an Illumina MiSeq with the MiSeq reagent kit v2, 300 cycles. In the original analysis: Reads were demultiplexed by barcode with Jemultiplexer and aligned with MiTCR using default parameters. VDJtools removed non-functional sequences, and clonotypes were defined by amino acid sequence, with clonotype frequencies based on assigned sequence reads. In the clonal space homeostasis analysis, clonotypes were binned by frequency as over-represented (0.05-1), large, medium and small. TCRdb itself trimmed the public reads at Q25 with fastp, ran MiXCR and retained productive beta chains. One record per CDR3 amino acid sequence lists the most common genes and DNA. The V and J calls and clone size are TCRdb's, not the authors'. Counted in this sample were about 1,000 distinct CDR3 sequences; around 20% of them appeared once. About 47% of the sample is in the top ten clones.

These data belong to a study of MAIT cells during Salmonella Paratyphi A infection (dated by TCRdb to about 2017). Regarding the study in general: A single dose of 1-5x10^3 CFU of S. Paratyphi A strain NVGH308 was ingested by adult volunteers aged 18 to 60. Starting at diagnosis, the diagnosed volunteers took ciprofloxacin 500 mg twice daily for 14 days.

General conclusions and limits of the study: Diagnosed volunteers showed more expansion or contraction among top five MAIT clonotypes than healthy controls (approximately 0.53 versus 0.13), suggesting infection-driven repertoire reshaping. Although the availability of volunteer samples limited sample sizes, the sizes were judged adequate for detecting differences between groups. A significant decrease in the space occupied by over-represented MAIT clonotypes was found from baseline to mid-infection (approximately 0.17 to 0.10), whereas no significant post-infection difference was found. MAIT TRBV usage was oligoclonal, favouring TRBV20 and TRBV6, and appeared unchanged by infection.

The sample's time point, from its label and the paper: mid-infection, around enteric fever diagnosis. MAIT cells were defined as Valpha7.2+ CD161+ T cells and were identified and sorted by flow cytometry. In roughly 6 volunteers who developed enteric fever after controlled oral challenge with live Salmonella Paratyphi A, circulating MAIT cell TCRbeta repertoires were profiled over time. Every diagnosed volunteer provided MAIT cell samples at pre-infection, mid-infection and post-infection timepoints. Enteric fever was diagnosed on the basis of Paratyphi A bacteremia and/or persistent fever above 38 degrees C lasting more than 12 hours. Challenged volunteers were diagnosed with infection between day 4 and day 7 after challenge. Between about 4,500 and 11,000 MAIT cells per sample were sorted directly into RNAqueous-Micro lysis buffer for RNA extraction. Lymphoprep gradient centrifugation was used to isolate peripheral blood mononuclear cells from blood samples and leukocyte cones. Cell sorting used a BD FACSAria Fusion or BD FACSAria III sorter.

Relative to germline, V is missing 0 bases and J is missing 4 bases, with 1 base of the junction outside any gene match. Sequences MRHNA (CDR1) and SNTAGT (CDR2) are obtained from the germline V gene. From its cysteine to its phenylalanine, the CDR3 spans 16 amino acids. Kept here is only the CDR3 DNA, which spans 48 bases and is read in frame from base 1. Sequencing used MAIT cells from blood, obtained at the middle sampling point of the challenge study. Recombination joined TRBV6-4 with TRBJ2-3; TRBD2 matches 13 bases in the middle. This TCR was recovered from a person aged 18 to 75 who was deliberately infected with Salmonella Paratyphi A in a paratyphoid fever challenge study. The CDR3 region reads CASSDSTSGGPDTQYF. The base sequence is TGTGCCAGCAGTGACTCGACTAGCGGGGGGCCAGATACGCAGTATTTT.